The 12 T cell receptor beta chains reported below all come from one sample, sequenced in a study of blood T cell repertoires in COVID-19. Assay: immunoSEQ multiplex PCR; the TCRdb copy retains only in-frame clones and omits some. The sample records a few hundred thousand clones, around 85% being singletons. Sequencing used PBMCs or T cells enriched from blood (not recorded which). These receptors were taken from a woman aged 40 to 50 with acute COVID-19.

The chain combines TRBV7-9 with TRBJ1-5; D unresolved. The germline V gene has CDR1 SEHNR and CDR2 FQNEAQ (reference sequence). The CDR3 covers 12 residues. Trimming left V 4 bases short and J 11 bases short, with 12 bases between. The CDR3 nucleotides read TGTGCCAGCAGCTCCGGGATGGGGTCCCAGCATTTT. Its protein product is CASSSGMGSQHF.

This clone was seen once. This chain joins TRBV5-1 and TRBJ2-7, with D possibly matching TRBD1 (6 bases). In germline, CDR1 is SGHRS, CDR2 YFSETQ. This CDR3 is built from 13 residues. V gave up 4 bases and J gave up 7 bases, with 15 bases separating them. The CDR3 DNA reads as TGCGCCAGCAGCACGGACAGAGTCACGGAGCAGTACTTC. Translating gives CASSTDRVTEQYF.

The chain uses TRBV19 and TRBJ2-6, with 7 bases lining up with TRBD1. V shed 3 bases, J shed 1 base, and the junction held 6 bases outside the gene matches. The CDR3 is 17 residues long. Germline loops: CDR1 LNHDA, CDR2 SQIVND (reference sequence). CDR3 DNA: TGTGCCAGTAGTATCGGCCAGGGGGAGTCTGGGGCCAACGTCCTGACTTTC. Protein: CASSIGQGESGANVLTF.

The CDR3, as DNA: TGTGCCACCAGTCCCGGGACTAGCGGGTTGCAAGAGACCCAGTACTTC. Protein: CATSPGTSGLQETQYF. This chain uses TRBV24-1 with TRBJ2-5; 12 bases agree with TRBD2. This CDR3 has 16 amino acids. V trimming: 6 bases; J trimming: 2 bases; junction bases outside the gene matches: 6. Germline CDR1 reads KGHDR; CDR2 reads SFDVKD.

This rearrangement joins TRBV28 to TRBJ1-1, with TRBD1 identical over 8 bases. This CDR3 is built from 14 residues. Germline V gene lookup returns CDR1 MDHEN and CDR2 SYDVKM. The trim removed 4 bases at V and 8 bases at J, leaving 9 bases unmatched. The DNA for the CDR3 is TGTGCCAGCAGTTCGGGGGGACAGGTCAGAGAAGCTTTCTTT. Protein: CASSSGGQVREAFF.

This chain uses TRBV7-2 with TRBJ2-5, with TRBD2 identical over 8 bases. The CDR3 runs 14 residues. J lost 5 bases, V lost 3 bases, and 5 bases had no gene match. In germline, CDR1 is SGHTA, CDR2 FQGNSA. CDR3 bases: TGTGCCAGCAGCTTTCGGGAGGGCCACGAGACCCAGTACTTC. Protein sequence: CASSFREGHETQYF. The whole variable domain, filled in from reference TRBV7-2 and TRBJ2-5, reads GAGVSQSPSNKVTEKGKDVELRCDPISGHTALYWYRQSLGQGLEFLIYFQGNSAPDKSGLPSDRFSAERTGGSVSTLTIQRTQQEDSAVYLCASSFREGHETQYFGPGTRLLVL.

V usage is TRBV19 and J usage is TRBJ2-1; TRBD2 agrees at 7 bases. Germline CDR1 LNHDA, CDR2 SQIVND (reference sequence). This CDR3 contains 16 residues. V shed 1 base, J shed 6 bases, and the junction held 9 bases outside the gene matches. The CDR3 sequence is CASSIVPGGRVNEQFF. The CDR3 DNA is TGTGCCAGTAGTATAGTTCCGGGAGGCCGGGTCAATGAGCAGTTCTTC.

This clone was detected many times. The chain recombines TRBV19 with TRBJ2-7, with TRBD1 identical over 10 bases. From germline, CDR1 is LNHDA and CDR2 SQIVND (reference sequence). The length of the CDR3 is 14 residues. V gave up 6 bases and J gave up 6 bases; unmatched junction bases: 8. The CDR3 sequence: CASSFARTGGEQYF. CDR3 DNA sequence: TGTGCCAGTAGCTTCGCCCGGACAGGGGGCGAGCAGTACTTC.

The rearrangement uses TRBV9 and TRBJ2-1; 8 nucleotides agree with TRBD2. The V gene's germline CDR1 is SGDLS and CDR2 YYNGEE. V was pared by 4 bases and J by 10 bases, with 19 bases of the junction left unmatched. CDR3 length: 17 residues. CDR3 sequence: CASSPLGGVAGLTEQFF. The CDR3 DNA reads TGTGCCAGCAGCCCCCTCGGGGGGGTAGCGGGGCTTACAGAGCAGTTCTTC.

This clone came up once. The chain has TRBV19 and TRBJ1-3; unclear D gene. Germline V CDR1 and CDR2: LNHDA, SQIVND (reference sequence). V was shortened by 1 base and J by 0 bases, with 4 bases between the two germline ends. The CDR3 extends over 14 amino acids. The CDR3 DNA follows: TGTGCCAGTAGTATAGGGGCCTCTGGAAACACCATATATTTT. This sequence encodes CASSIGASGNTIYF.

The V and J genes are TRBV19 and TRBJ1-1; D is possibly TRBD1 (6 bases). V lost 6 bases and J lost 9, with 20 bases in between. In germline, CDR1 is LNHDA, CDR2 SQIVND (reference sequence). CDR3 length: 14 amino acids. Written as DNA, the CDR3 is TGTGCCAGTAGCCGCCCGGGACAAACATCCCAAGCTTTCTTT. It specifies CASSRPGQTSQAFF.

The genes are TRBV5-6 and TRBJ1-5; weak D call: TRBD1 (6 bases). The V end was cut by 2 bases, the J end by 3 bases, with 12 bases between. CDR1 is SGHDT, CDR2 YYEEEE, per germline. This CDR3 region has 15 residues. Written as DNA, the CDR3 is TGTGCCAGCAGCTTAGGGACAAGTTACAATCAGCCCCAGCATTTT. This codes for CASSLGTSYNQPQHF. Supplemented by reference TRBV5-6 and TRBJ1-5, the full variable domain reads DAGVTQSPTHLIKTRGQQVTLRCSPKSGHDTVSWYQQALGQGPQFIFQYYEEEERQRGNFPDRFSGHQFPNYSSELNVNALLLGDSALYLCASSLGTSYNQPQHFGDGTRLSIL.